This TCR beta chain was recorded in a study of T cells in Graves' hyperthyroidism and ophthalmopathy. CDR3 length: 17 residues. The trim removed 4 bases at V and 6 bases at J, leaving 17 bases unmatched. Germline assignment: CDR1 DFQATT and CDR2 SNEGSKA (reference sequence). Graves' hyperthyroidism qualified as stable when ophthalmopathy did not progress within 18 months. Recently diagnosed hyperthyroidism of less than 2 months' duration affected patients aged 18 to 65. Fresh peripheral blood, more than 9 ml, yielded the PBMCs. This clonotype showed up many times. Regions amplified from RNA transcripts were the TCR beta CDR3 regions. First-round RT-PCR targeting the TCR CDR3 was performed with the HTBI primer set. One entry per CDR3 protein, called by TCRdb with MiXCR from the multiplex PCR reads. Among about 400,000 distinct CDR3 sequences listed, 15% to 18% were seen once.

This clonotype originated in a woman aged 18-35 years with Graves' hyperthyroidism. The V and J genes are TRBV20-1 and TRBJ2-3; 9 nucleotides line up with TRBD1. Sequenced material: blood. CDR3 residues: CSANLWGDRVKFDTQYF. The CDR3 DNA is TGCAGTGCTAACTTATGGGGGGACAGGGTTAAGTTTGATACGCAGTATTTT.